The clone carrying this TCR beta chain turned up a few times. As yet, its antigen is unknown. 60 Vbeta and 13 Jbeta primers were used in PCR. Assay used: immunoSEQ multiplex PCR; TCRdb lists only in-frame clones, some missing. The sample yields 85,000 to 130,000 clones, about 64% seen once. This entry belongs to a study of cytomegalovirus exposure and HLA in healthy donors. V lost 0 bases to trimming and J lost 4 bases, with 13 bases between them. The CDR3 spans 15 residues. Germline loops: CDR1 SGHRS, CDR2 YFSETQ. Overall study findings and caveats: Accounts indicate the classifier identified cytomegalovirus status with strong specificity and sensitivity.

Each donor was nominally healthy when sampled (though unrecorded immune exposures were likely). The V call is TRBV5-1, the J call TRBJ1-1, with D unclear. The sequencing input was PBMCs. This TCR was recovered from a female donor in good health and CMV-seronegative. The CDR3 bases are TGCGCCAGCAGCTTGGGGGCCTCCGGAGGCACTGAAGCTTTCTTT. Translated, it gives CASSLGASGGTEAFF.